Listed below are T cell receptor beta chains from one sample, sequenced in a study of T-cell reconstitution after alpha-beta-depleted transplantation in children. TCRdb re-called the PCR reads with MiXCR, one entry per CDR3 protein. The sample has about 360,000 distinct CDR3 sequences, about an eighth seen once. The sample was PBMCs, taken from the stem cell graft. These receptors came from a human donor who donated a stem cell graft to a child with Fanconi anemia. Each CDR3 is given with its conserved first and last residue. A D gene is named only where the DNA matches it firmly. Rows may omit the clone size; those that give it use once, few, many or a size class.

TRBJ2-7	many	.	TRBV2	TGTGCCAGCAGTGAAGGGGGTATCTCCTACGAGCAGTACTTC	CASSEGGISYEQYF
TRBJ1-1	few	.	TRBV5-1	TGCGCCAGCAGCCGAGAACCGATGAACACTGAAGCTTTCTTT	CASSREPMNTEAFF
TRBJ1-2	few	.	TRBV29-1	TGCAGCGTTTCTGGGGCAGCACAGAACTATGGCTACACCTTC	CSVSGAAQNYGYTF
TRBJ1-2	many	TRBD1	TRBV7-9	TGTGCCAGCAGCTTTACAGGGGGCAGGGGAAACTATGGCTACACCTTC	CASSFTGGRGNYGYTF
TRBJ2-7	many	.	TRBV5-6	TGTGCCAGCAGCCTCTTTGGCGCCGAGCAGTACTTC	CASSLFGAEQYF
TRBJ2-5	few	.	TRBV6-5	TGTGCCAGCAGCTTAGGGGATACTCAAGAGACCCAGTACTTC	CASSLGDTQETQYF
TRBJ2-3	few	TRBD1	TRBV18	TGTGCCAGCTCACCTCCGGGACAGACCACAGATACGCAGTATTTT	CASSPPGQTTDTQYF
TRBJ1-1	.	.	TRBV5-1	TGCGCCAGCAGCTTGAATCCCGGATCGAACACTGAAGCTTTCTTT	CASSLNPGSNTEAFF
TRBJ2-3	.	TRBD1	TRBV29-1	TGCAGCGTCGAGAGGGACAGGGGACGAGATACGCAGTATTTT	CSVERDRGRDTQYF
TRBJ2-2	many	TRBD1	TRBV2	TGTGCCAGCAGTGATTTGCTAGGACAGGCGAACACCGGGGAGCTGTTTTTT	CASSDLLGQANTGELFF
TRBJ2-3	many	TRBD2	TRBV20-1	TGCAGTGCCGGGACTAGCGGGGGGGAAGAAGATACGCAGTATTTT	CSAGTSGGEEDTQYF
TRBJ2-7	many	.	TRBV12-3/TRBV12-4	TGTGCCAGCAGTTCCTCGTACGAGCAGTACTTC	CASSSSYEQYF
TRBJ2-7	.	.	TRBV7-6	TGTGCCAGCAGCCCTCGAAAGGGAATAGCCTACGAGCAGTACTTC	CASSPRKGIAYEQYF
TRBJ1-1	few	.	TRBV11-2	TGTGCCAGCAACCTGGGCAGTACAAACACTGAAGCTTTCTTT	CASNLGSTNTEAFF
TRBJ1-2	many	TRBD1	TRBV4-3	TGCGCCAGCAGCCACAGCGGGACAGGGTCGGCCTATGGCTACACCTTC	CASSHSGTGSAYGYTF
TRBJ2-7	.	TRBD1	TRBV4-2	TGTGCCAGCAGCTCCACTCCCTTAGACAGGGAAGGGGGCGAGCAGTACTTC	CASSSTPLDREGGEQYF
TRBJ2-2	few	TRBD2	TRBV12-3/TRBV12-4	TGTGCCAGCAGTTTAACACAACTAGCGTTGGGGACCGGGGAGCTGTTTTTT	CASSLTQLALGTGELFF
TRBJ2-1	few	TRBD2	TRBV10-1	TGCGCCAGCAGTCTAGCGGTGGAAGGCCTCAATGAGCAGTTCTTC	CASSLAVEGLNEQFF
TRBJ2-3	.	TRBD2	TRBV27	TGTGCCAGCAGCATAGCGGGGGGCACAGATACGCAGTATTTT	CASSIAGGTDTQYF
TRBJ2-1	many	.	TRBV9	TGTGCCAGCAGCCCTTGGACTACTGGCAATGAGCAGTTCTTC	CASSPWTTGNEQFF
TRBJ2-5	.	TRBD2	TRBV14	TGTGCCAGCAGCCAAGGCAGAAGCGGGGGGGTACAAGAGACCCAGTACTTC	CASSQGRSGGVQETQYF
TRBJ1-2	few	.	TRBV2	TGTAACAGCCAGGGGCGTGGAGGGCTTACGGCCTATGGCTACACCTTC	CNSQGRGGLTAYGYTF
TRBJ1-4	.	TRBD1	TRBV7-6	TGTGCCAGCAGCTCCCGGACAGGGGCGATTGAAAAACTGTTTTTT	CASSSRTGAIEKLFF
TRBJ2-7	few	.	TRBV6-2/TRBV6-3	TGTGCCAGCAACACGTTGCGAGGGAGCGGCTACGAGCAGTACTTC	CASNTLRGSGYEQYF
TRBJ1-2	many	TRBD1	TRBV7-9	TGTGCCAGCAGCGGGACTTCCGGGACAGGGCCTAAGGGCTATGGCTACACCTTC	CASSGTSGTGPKGYGYTF
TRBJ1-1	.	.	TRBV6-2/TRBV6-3	TGTGCCAGCAGTAGAGGACAGAGTGCGAGTACTGAAGCTTTCTTT	CASSRGQSASTEAFF
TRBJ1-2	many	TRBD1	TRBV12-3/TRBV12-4	TGTGCCAGCAGTCCGATCTCCGGGACAGGGGGCGGCCACACCTTC	CASSPISGTGGGHTF
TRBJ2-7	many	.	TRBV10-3	TGTGCCATCAGTGAGTCGGCGGGGCAGTACTTC	CAISESAGQYF
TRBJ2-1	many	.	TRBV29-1	TGCAGCGGGGGACTTCCCTACAATGAGCAGTTCTTC	CSGGLPYNEQFF
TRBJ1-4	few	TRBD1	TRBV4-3	TGCGCCAGCAGCCAAGAGAGGCAGGGGGCCAATAATGAAAAACTGTTTTTT	CASSQERQGANNEKLFF
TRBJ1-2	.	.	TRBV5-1	TGCGCCAGCAGCTTGGGACAGCTTCTCTATGGCTACACCTTC	CASSLGQLLYGYTF
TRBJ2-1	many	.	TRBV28	TGTGCCAGCAGTCGGACATTCGGCTCCTACAATGAGCAGTTCTTC	CASSRTFGSYNEQFF
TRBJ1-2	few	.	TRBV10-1	TGCGCCAGCAGTGAGTCCCGGAACTATGGCTACACCTTC	CASSESRNYGYTF
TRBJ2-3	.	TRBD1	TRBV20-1	TGCAGTGCCGGGGGACAGGGGGCGTCAGATACGCAGTATTTT	CSAGGQGASDTQYF
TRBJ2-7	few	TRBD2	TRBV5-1	TGCGCCAGCAGCCGGGGGACTAGCGGTTATTCCTACGAGCAGTACTTC	CASSRGTSGYSYEQYF
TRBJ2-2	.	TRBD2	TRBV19	TGTGCCAGTAACGTCTTAGCGGGGGGACCAACCGGGGAGCTGTTTTTT	CASNVLAGGPTGELFF
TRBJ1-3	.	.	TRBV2	TGTGCCAGCAGCGAGCTACAGCACTCTGGAAACACCATATATTTT	CASSELQHSGNTIYF
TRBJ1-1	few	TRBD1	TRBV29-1	TGCAGCGTTGAACGGGACAGGGGCACTGAAGCTTTCTTT	CSVERDRGTEAFF
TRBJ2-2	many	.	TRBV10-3	TGTGCCATCAGGGCAGATGCCCGTACCGGGGAGCTGTTTTTT	CAIRADARTGELFF
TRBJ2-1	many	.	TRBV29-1	TGCAGCGTCAAAAGGCGTACAAATACGGACTTTTACAATGAGCAGTTCTTC	CSVKRRTNTDFYNEQFF
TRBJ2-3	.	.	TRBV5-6	TGTGCCATCAGCACCGGACACGTCCTGACAGATACGCAGTATTTT	CAISTGHVLTDTQYF
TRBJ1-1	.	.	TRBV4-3	TGCGCCAGCAGCCAGACGGAGGGGGAAGCTTTCTTT	CASSQTEGEAFF
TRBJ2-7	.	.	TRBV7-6	TGTGCCAGCAGCTTAGCAGAGGGGGCCTACGAGCAGTACTTC	CASSLAEGAYEQYF
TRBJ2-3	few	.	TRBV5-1	TGCGCCAGCAGCTTTGAGGGGTCCGATACGCAGTATTTT	CASSFEGSDTQYF
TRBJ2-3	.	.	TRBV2	TGTGCCAGCAGTGTATCGGGGGGCACAAATACGCAGTATTTT	CASSVSGGTNTQYF
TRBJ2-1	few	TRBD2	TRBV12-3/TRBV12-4	TGTGCCAGCAGTCCTTTAGCGGGGGGGTTTAATGAGCAGTTCTTC	CASSPLAGGFNEQFF
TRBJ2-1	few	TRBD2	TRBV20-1	TGCAGTGCGGATCTGCGACTAGCGGGGTCGGATGAGCAGTTCTTC	CSADLRLAGSDEQFF
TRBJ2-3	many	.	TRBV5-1	TGCGCCAGCAGCTATCAAGCGGATACGCAGTATTTT	CASSYQADTQYF
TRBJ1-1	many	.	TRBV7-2	TGTGCCAGCAGCTTAGACGAGGTAACTGAAGCTTTCTTT	CASSLDEVTEAFF
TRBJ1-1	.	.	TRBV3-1	TGTGCCAGCAGCCCCTCCATTGCGGGGCCGGGGGGCACTGAAGCTTTCTTT	CASSPSIAGPGGTEAFF
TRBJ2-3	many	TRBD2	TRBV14	TGTGCCAGCAGCCAAGAAGGATGGGGGGGACGGACAGATACGCAGTATTTT	CASSQEGWGGRTDTQYF
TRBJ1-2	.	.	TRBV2	TGTGCCAGCAGTGTAACAGGGTCTAACTATGGCTACACCTTC	CASSVTGSNYGYTF
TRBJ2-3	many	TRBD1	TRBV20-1	TGCAGTGCTCCTCAACAGGGGGCAAATACGCAGTATTTT	CSAPQQGANTQYF
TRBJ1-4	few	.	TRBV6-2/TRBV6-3	TGTGCCAGCAGTTACCCGCCGGCTGCCACCCGATCAACTAATGAAAAACTGTTTTTT	CASSYPPAATRSTNEKLFF
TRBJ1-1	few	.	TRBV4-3	TGCGCCAGCAGCCAAGATCCGCGGGGGGCTTTCTTT	CASSQDPRGAFF
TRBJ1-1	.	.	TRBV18	TGTGCCAGCTCACGGGGGCATCCTGGGGAAGCTTTCTTT	CASSRGHPGEAFF
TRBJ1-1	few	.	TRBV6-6	TGTGCCAGCAGTTACGGGGATCAAACGGCTTTCTTT	CASSYGDQTAFF
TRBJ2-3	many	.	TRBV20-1	TGCAGTGCCCCGTTGGGCGGTAGCACAGATACGCAGTATTTT	CSAPLGGSTDTQYF
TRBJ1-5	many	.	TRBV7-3	TGTGCCAGCAGCTTAACAGGGGGAGATACCCCCCAGCATTTT	CASSLTGGDTPQHF
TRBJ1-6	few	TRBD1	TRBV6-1	TGTGCCACTTCGGGCGGGACAGGGGGCTCAAATTCACCCCTCCACTTT	CATSGGTGGSNSPLHF